This T cell receptor beta chain originates from a study of blood T cell repertoires in COVID-19. The V end lost 6 bases, the J end lost 3 bases, and 10 bases lay between the germline ends. The CDR3 covers 13 residues. CDR1 is SGHNT and CDR2 is YENEEA in the germline V gene. Sequenced by immunoSEQ multiplex PCR; TCRdb stores in-frame clones only, minus some. The sample records about 160,000 clones, around 80% being singletons. This chain connects TRBV11-3 to TRBJ2-3; D ambiguous. The material sequenced was peripheral blood. This TCR derives from an elderly woman with active or convalescent COVID-19. CDR3 amino acids: CASRWYGTDTQYF. Written as DNA, the CDR3 is TGTGCCAGCAGGTGGTACGGGACAGATACGCAGTATTTT.